The 32 T cell receptor beta chains below come from one sample, sequenced in a study of OX40 agonist ivuxolimab in advanced cancers. TCRdb's table, derived via immunoSEQ multiplex PCR, lists solely in-frame clones and lacks some. The sample holds 85,000 to 90,000 clones; approximately 90% are singletons and the top ten take more than 0.95%. Material: CD4+ or CD8+ T cells sorted from blood, obtained in a trial of the OX40 agonist ivuxolimab. These receptors came from an adult with an advanced solid tumor such as melanoma, head and neck, liver or kidney cancer.

This clone was observed a handful of times. The rearrangement joins TRBV28 to TRBJ1-4; D gene ambiguous. Germline V CDR1 and CDR2: MDHEN, SYDVKM. V was cut by 8 bases and J by 0 bases, with 13 bases left in between. The CDR3 is made up of 15 amino acids. The chain's CDR3 is CASREGSPTNEKLFF. In nucleotides, the CDR3 is TGTGCCAGCCGCGAAGGGTCGCCAACTAATGAAAAACTGTTTTTT.

This chain joins TRBV18 and TRBJ1-1, with D maybe TRBD1 (6 bases). Germline CDR1 reads KGHSH; CDR2 reads LQKENI. The CDR3 is 16 amino acids. V lost 4 bases, J lost 6 bases, and 21 bases lay in between. The CDR3 loop is CASSRNGGGDVAEAFF. The CDR3 nucleotides are TGTGCCAGCTCACGGAACGGGGGGGGCGATGTTGCTGAAGCTTTCTTT.

J is TRBJ2-4 and V is TRBV27; TRBD1 might be the D (5 bases). V was trimmed by 2 bases and J by 4 bases, leaving 12 bases between them. This CDR3 has 15 amino acids. The germline V gene has CDR1 MNHEY and CDR2 SMNVEV (reference sequence). The CDR3, as DNA: TGTGCCAGCAGTTTAGTTGCGACAGAGAAAAACATTCAGTACTTC. Its translation is CASSLVATEKNIQYF.

The chain carries TRBV28 and TRBJ1-2, with D tentatively TRBD1 (5 bases). V gave up 5 bases and J gave up 4 bases, with 14 bases separating them. The germline V gene has CDR1 MDHEN and CDR2 SYDVKM. CDR3 length: 14 residues. CDR3 loop: CASSPRDGVYGYTF. CDR3 DNA: TGTGCCAGCAGTCCCCGGGACGGAGTCTATGGCTACACCTTC.

The V and J genes are TRBV5-4 and TRBJ2-7; 10 bases agree with TRBD1. The ends lost 6 bases at V and 2 bases at J; junction bases unmatched: 8. Germline loops: CDR1 SGHNT, CDR2 YYREEE (reference sequence). The length of the CDR3 is 15 residues. DNA of the CDR3: TGTGCCAGCACCAAAGGGACAGGGGATACCTACGAGCAGTACTTC. Its translation is CASTKGTGDTYEQYF.

In DNA, the CDR3 is TGTGCCAGCAGCGCCTCTAGCGGGAGGGTTTCCACCGGGGAGCTGTTTTTT. This gives the protein CASSASSGRVSTGELFF. The chain has TRBV7-9 and TRBJ2-2; 12 bases agree with TRBD2. The CDR3 contains 17 residues. With 5 bases clipped from V and 4 bases from J, the junction kept 8 bases outside the gene matches. CDR1 is SEHNR and CDR2 is FQNEAQ in the germline V gene (reference sequence).

In this sample, this clone turned up a few times. The V gene is TRBV5-1, the J gene TRBJ1-1; 8 bases agree with TRBD1. J was trimmed by 0 bases and V by 4 bases; bases with no gene match: 8. The CDR3 is 16 amino acids. Germline assignment: CDR1 SGHRS and CDR2 YFSETQ. CDR3 sequence (DNA): TGCGCCAGCAGCGTAAACGGACAGGGACTGAACACTGAAGCTTTCTTT. As protein: CASSVNGQGLNTEAFF.

This chain links TRBV28 with TRBJ2-2; 12 nucleotides line up with TRBD1. The CDR3 spans 16 residues. Germline V CDR1 and CDR2: MDHEN, SYDVKM. Trimming took 6 bases from V and 4 from J; bases not matched to a gene: 6. CDR3 loop: CASRGRDRGLTGELFF. CDR3 DNA: TGTGCCAGCAGGGGACGGGACAGGGGGCTCACCGGGGAGCTGTTTTTT.

This clone is a singleton in its sample. V is TRBV12-2 and J is TRBJ2-7. TRBV12-2 is a pseudogene segment. The CDR3 totals 14 residues. The CDR3 bases are TGTGCAAGTCCGCCCGCTGAATCCTCCTACGAGCAGTACTTC. Protein sequence: CASPPAESSYEQYF.

The gene calls are TRBV6-6 and TRBJ2-5, with TRBD1 as a possible D gene (6 bases). Trimming left V 6 bases short and J 5 bases short, with 10 bases between. From germline, CDR1 is MNHNY and CDR2 SVGAGI (reference sequence). CDR3 length equals 12 residues. Written as DNA, the CDR3 is TGTGCCAGCAGCCCCAGGGGTGAGACCCAGTACTTC. Translated: CASSPRGETQYF.

This chain links TRBV6-6 with TRBJ1-3; D uncertain. Deletions cut 2 bases from V and 2 bases from J, with 10 bases between. The CDR3 has 15 residues. The germline V gene encodes CDR1 MNHNY and CDR2 SVGAGI (reference sequence). DNA of the CDR3: TGTGCCAGCAGTTACAGCACAGCCACTGGAAACACCATATATTTT. Protein sequence: CASSYSTATGNTIYF.

This rearrangement joins TRBV27 to TRBJ1-1; TRBD1 agrees at 7 bases. Germline V gene sequence: CDR1 MNHEY, CDR2 SMNVEV (reference sequence). The CDR3 has 14 amino acids. Trimming took 3 bases from V and 0 from J; bases not matched to a gene: 1. The CDR3: CASSFGTVNTEAFF. The DNA for the CDR3 is TGTGCCAGCAGTTTTGGGACAGTGAACACTGAAGCTTTCTTT.

The chain couples TRBV18 to TRBJ2-7; 10 bases match TRBD1. Per the germline V gene, CDR1 is KGHSH and CDR2 is LQKENI. V was pared by 3 bases and J by 4 bases, with 3 bases of the junction left unmatched. The CDR3 contains 14 residues. This CDR3 is CASSPKGQGYEQYF. DNA of the CDR3: TGTGCCAGCTCACCGAAGGGACAGGGGTACGAGCAGTACTTC.

The chain is built from TRBV21-1 and TRBJ2-2; the D call of TRBD2 is as the table states it, not checked on the DNA. TRBV21-1 is listed as a pseudogene. The CDR3 has 18 residues. DNA for the CDR3: TGTGCCAGCAGTTCTGCGAGACTAGCGGGAGTCCACACCGGGGAGCTGTTTTTT. Its protein product is CASSSARLAGVHTGELFF.

The chain carries TRBV19 and TRBJ2-2; D not certain. The CDR3 is 12 amino acids. Trimming shortened V by 3 bases and J by 7 bases, and 6 bases separated the two germline ends. Germline-derived CDR1 and CDR2 are LNHDA and SQIVND (reference sequence). The DNA of the CDR3 is TGTGCCAGTAGTATGGGGTTCGGGGAGCTGTTTTTT. Encoded protein: CASSMGFGELFF.

The chain couples TRBV28 to TRBJ2-7; weak D call: TRBD2 (5 bases). V was shortened by 5 bases and J by 5 bases, with 16 bases between the two germline ends. Per the germline V gene, CDR1 is MDHEN and CDR2 is SYDVKM. The CDR3 totals 14 residues. The CDR3 region has the DNA TGTGCCAGCAGTCGGCGCCGGGAACCCCACGAGCAGTACTTC. Its translation is CASSRRREPHEQYF.

CDR3 sequence: CAASMGASQPQHF. The CDR3, as DNA: TGTGCCGCCTCGATGGGGGCGAGTCAGCCCCAGCATTTT. The chain recombines TRBV30 with TRBJ1-5, with D possibly being TRBD1 (6 bases). V was pared by 8 bases and J by 6 bases, with 17 bases between. The CDR3 spans 13 residues. CDR1 GTSNPN and CDR2 SVGIG come from the germline V gene (reference sequence).

The chain combines TRBV21-1 with TRBJ2-2. TRBV21-1 is a listed pseudogene. The CDR3 extends over 16 amino acids. CDR3 loop: CASSPPGTTNTGELFF. The CDR3 DNA sequence: TGTGCCAGCAGCCCCCCCGGGACGACGAACACCGGGGAGCTGTTTTTT.

The chain employs TRBV10-2 and TRBJ1-5, with 7 bases matching TRBD1. CDR3 length equals 15 residues. The J segment lost 3 bases and the V segment lost 3 bases, leaving 5 bases of the junction unmatched. The germline CDR1 and CDR2 sequences are WSHSY and SAAADI. CDR3 amino acids: CASSEKGATNQPQHF. Here the CDR3 DNA reads TGCGCCAGCAGTGAAAAGGGGGCCACCAATCAGCCCCAGCATTTT.

The chain combines TRBV19 with TRBJ2-5, with 8 bases fitting TRBD2. The ends lost 3 bases at V and 5 bases at J; junction bases unmatched: 5. Germline CDR1 reads LNHDA; CDR2 reads SQIVND (reference sequence). The length of the CDR3 is 14 residues. CDR3 nucleotide sequence: TGTGCCAGTAGTATTTCCAGCGGGGGCGAGACCCAGTACTTC. It encodes CASSISSGGETQYF.

The chain combines TRBV28 with TRBJ1-2; TRBD1 matches at 7 bases. The CDR3 has 19 residues. Germline values: CDR1 MDHEN, CDR2 SYDVKM. J was trimmed by 0 bases and V by 4 bases; bases with no gene match: 17. In DNA, the CDR3 is TGTGCCAGCAGTTCTTCCGGGAACAGGGGTTCTATAGCTAACTATGGCTACACCTTC. This encodes CASSSSGNRGSIANYGYTF.

CDR3 nucleotides: TGTGCCAGTAGTATCTTTGGAGGGGGGAAGAATGAGCAGTTCTTC. It is translated as CASSIFGGGKNEQFF. This chain links TRBV19 with TRBJ2-1, with D perhaps matching TRBD1 or TRBD2 (6 bases each). Trimming shortened V by 3 bases and J by 7 bases, and 16 bases separated the two germline ends. The CDR3 runs 15 residues. Germline CDR1 is LNHDA and CDR2 is SQIVND (reference sequence).

This chain joins TRBV27 and TRBJ1-4; 7 bases fit TRBD1. Trimming removed 5 bases from V and 7 bases from J; junction bases left unmatched: 13. The CDR3 extends over 16 amino acids. Germline loops: CDR1 MNHEY, CDR2 SMNVEV (reference sequence). CDR3 nucleotide sequence: TGTGCCAGCAGTGGCGCTCCCCCAGGGGGAGGTGAAAAACTGTTTTTT. Translation: CASSGAPPGGGEKLFF.

The V gene is TRBV1, the J gene TRBJ2-7; the table calls TRBD2, which could not be checked here. TRBV1 represents a pseudogene. The CDR3 runs 16 residues. The CDR3, as DNA: TGCACCAGCAGCCAGGGGCGAGCGGGCAGCTCCTACGAGCAGTACTTC. It translates to CTSSQGRAGSSYEQYF.

The genes are TRBV19 and TRBJ2-2; 9 bases align to TRBD2. V was clipped by 5 bases and J by 6 bases; unmatched bases: 7. Germline V CDR1 and CDR2: LNHDA, SQIVND (reference sequence). The CDR3 sequence is 15 residues long. DNA of the CDR3: TGTGCCAGTAGTTTTAGCGGGAGACGGGCCGGGGAGCTGTTTTTT. This codes for CASSFSGRRAGELFF.

The chain joins TRBV28 to TRBJ2-5; 13 bases line up with TRBD2. Trimming took 5 bases from V and 5 from J; bases not matched to a gene: 11. This CDR3 region has 17 residues. Per germline, CDR1 MDHEN and CDR2 SYDVKM. CDR3: CASSLPGLAGASETQYF. CDR3 DNA: TGTGCCAGCAGTCTCCCAGGACTAGCGGGAGCGAGTGAGACCCAGTACTTC.

This chain links TRBV11-2 with TRBJ2-7, with no clear D. Trimming took 4 bases from V and 4 from J, leaving 8 bases between them. From germline, CDR1 is SGHAT and CDR2 FQNNGV. The length of the CDR3 is 12 residues. CDR3 coding DNA: TGTGCCAGCAGCTCCTTGGAGTACGAGCAGTACTTC. It codes for CASSSLEYEQYF.

The chain employs TRBV14 and TRBJ2-5; D gene uncertain. Trimming cost V 2 bases and J 2 bases, with 6 bases left between them. There are 13 residues in the CDR3. Germline V gene lookup returns CDR1 SGHDN and CDR2 FVKESK. The CDR3 spells CASSQKIQETQYF. CDR3 coding DNA: TGTGCCAGCAGCCAAAAGATTCAAGAGACCCAGTACTTC.

The chain has TRBV7-9 and TRBJ2-5; weak D call: TRBD1 (5 bases). Per the germline V gene, CDR1 is SEHNR and CDR2 is FQNEAQ (reference sequence). This CDR3 comprises 17 residues. Trimming left V 0 bases short and J 3 bases short, with 17 bases between. The CDR3 loop is CASSLALLMDTEETQYF. CDR3 coding DNA: TGTGCCAGCAGCTTAGCTTTACTGATGGACACCGAAGAGACCCAGTACTTC. Complete variable domain (other parts from reference TRBV7-9 and TRBJ2-5): DTGVSQNPRHKITKRGQNVTFRCDPISEHNRLYWYRQTLGQGPEFLTYFQNEAQLEKSRLLSDRFSAERPKGSFSTLEIQRTEQGDSAMYLCASSLALLMDTEETQYFGPGTRLLVL.

The chain's CDR3 is CAISEARGGGSYEQYF. CDR3 nucleotides: TGTGCCATCAGTGAGGCACGGGGAGGGGGATCCTACGAGCAGTACTTC. The J gene is TRBJ2-7, the V gene TRBV10-3; weak D call: TRBD2 (7 bases). The V end was cut by 2 bases, the J end by 1 base, with 15 bases between. The CDR3 has 16 amino acids. Germline-derived CDR1 and CDR2 are ENHRY and SYGVKD.

This clone is a singleton in its sample. The rearrangement uses TRBV5-5 and TRBJ2-7, with 11 bases lining up with TRBD2. The CDR3 sequence is 16 residues long. The ends lost 4 bases at V and 3 bases at J; junction bases unmatched: 9. CDR1 and CDR2 from the germline V gene are SGHKS and YYEKEE (reference sequence). In DNA, the CDR3 is TGTGCCAGCAGCACTACTAGCGGGAGAAGTATCTACGAGCAGTACTTC. It encodes CASSTTSGRSIYEQYF.

The chain employs TRBV19 and TRBJ2-1; 8 bases match TRBD1. This CDR3 is 14 amino acids long. After removal of 4 bases from V and 8 bases from J, the junction contained 7 bases not matched to a gene. The germline CDR1 and CDR2 sequences are LNHDA and SQIVND (reference sequence). The CDR3 nucleotides are TGTGCCAGTAGTACCCGACAGGGGTTCTATGAGCAGTTCTTC. This encodes CASSTRQGFYEQFF.